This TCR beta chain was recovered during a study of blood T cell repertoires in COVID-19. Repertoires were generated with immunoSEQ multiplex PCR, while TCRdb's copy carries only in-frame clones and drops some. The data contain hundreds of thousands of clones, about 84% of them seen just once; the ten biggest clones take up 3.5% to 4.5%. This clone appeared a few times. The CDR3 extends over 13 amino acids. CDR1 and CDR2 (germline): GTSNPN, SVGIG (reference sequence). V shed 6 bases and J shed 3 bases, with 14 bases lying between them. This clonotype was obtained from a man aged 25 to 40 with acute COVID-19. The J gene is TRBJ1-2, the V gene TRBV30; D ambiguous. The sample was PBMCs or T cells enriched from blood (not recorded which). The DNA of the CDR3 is TGTGCCTGTATAGCCTCCTTCGACTATGGCTACACCTTC. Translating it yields CACIASFDYGYTF.